Presented here are 28 T cell receptor beta chains from one specimen sequenced in a study of esophageal squamous cell carcinoma tumors (dated by TCRdb to about 2021). The library was made by 5' RACE. Sequencing was performed on an Illumina MiSeq. PCR was performed with KAPA HiFi using TCRalpha or TCRbeta constant-region primers together with a P20EA primer, and a nested second PCR was then carried out with CA2 or CB2. Amplification of TCR genes was performed by unbiased adaptor ligation RT-PCR, in which reverse transcription was carried out with Superscript III and a polyT18-containing BSL-18E primer. In-frame beta chains were kept once TCRdb had trimmed the public reads at Q25 with fastp and called clones with MiXCR. Rows merge per CDR3 protein into single entries with the most common DNA and genes. The sample table shows some 220 distinct CDR3 sequences, and 12% to 15% are seen once. The ten most abundant clones make up around 45% of the sample.

Material: tumor tissue. Receptors were obtained from a man aged 45-85 years with esophageal squamous cell carcinoma.

The V call is TRBV7-9, the J call TRBJ2-3; D call uncertain. The germline V and J ends were trimmed by 5 bases and 5 bases, with 17 bases remaining between them. This CDR3 comprises 15 residues. CDR1 is SEHNR and CDR2 is FQNEAQ in the germline V gene (reference sequence). This CDR3 is CASSALVLSGDTQYF. The CDR3 bases are TGTGCCAGCAGCGCCCTAGTCCTGAGTGGAGATACGCAGTATTTT.

By proportion, this clonotype is medium-sized. The chain uses TRBV7-9 and TRBJ2-3; D perhaps matches TRBD2 (6 bases). Trimming cost V 5 bases and J 0 bases, with 18 bases left between them. The V gene's germline CDR1 is SEHNR and CDR2 FQNEAQ (reference sequence). This CDR3 spans 17 amino acids. The DNA of the CDR3 is TGTGCCAGCAGCCCCCTCACAACTAGCCTTAGCACAGATACGCAGTATTTT. This codes for CASSPLTTSLSTDTQYF. Complete variable domain (other parts from reference TRBV7-9 and TRBJ2-3): DTGVSQNPRHKITKRGQNVTFRCDPISEHNRLYWYRQTLGQGPEFLTYFQNEAQLEKSRLLSDRFSAERPKGSFSTLEIQRTEQGDSAMYLCASSPLTTSLSTDTQYFGPGTRLTVL.

This clonotype is termed large. The chain couples TRBV11-2 to TRBJ2-2; unclear D gene. CDR1 is SGHAT and CDR2 is FQNNGV in the germline V gene. This CDR3 region has 13 residues. V lost 2 bases and J 3 bases, leaving 4 bases between the germline ends. The CDR3 sequence is CASSLRDTGELFF. The DNA of the CDR3 is TGTGCCAGCAGCTTAAGAGACACCGGGGAGCTGTTTTTT.

Sample share makes this clonotype large. CDR3 in amino acids: CASSLAQAVPREQYF. The CDR3 region has the DNA TGTGCCAGCAGTTTAGCGCAGGCAGTCCCCCGGGAGCAGTACTTC. This chain uses TRBV12-3 or TRBV12-4 with TRBJ2-7; D gene unclear. The CDR3 has 15 residues. Between the trimmed V and J ends, which lost 0 bases and 7 bases, there was a span of 16 bases.

Within the sample, this clonotype is large (0.1 to 1%). The chain carries TRBV29-1 and TRBJ1-6; TRBD1 matches at 8 bases. J lost 8 bases, V lost 5 bases, and 5 bases had no gene match. CDR1 SQVTM and CDR2 ANQGSEA come from the germline V gene. The CDR3 runs to 13 residues. CDR3 nucleotides: TGCAGCGTTAAATTGGACAGGGATTCACCCCTCCACTTT. This codes for CSVKLDRDSPLHF.

Relative to its sample, this clonotype is medium-sized. The CDR3 nucleotides read TGTGCCAGCAGTTTCTCAGGACAGGGAGGAGAGACCCAGTACTTC. Protein: CASSFSGQGGETQYF. The rearrangement links TRBV28 to TRBJ2-5; TRBD1 matches 8 bases. V lost 3 bases to trimming and J lost 4 bases; unmatched junction nucleotides: 7. CDR3 length: 15 residues. Germline V gene sequence: CDR1 MDHEN, CDR2 SYDVKM. Supplemented by reference TRBV28 and TRBJ2-5, the full variable domain reads DVKVTQSSRYLVKRTGEKVFLECVQDMDHENMFWYRQDPGLGLRLIYFSYDVKMKEKGDIPEGYSVSREKKERFSLILESASTNQTSMYLCASSFSGQGGETQYFGPGTRLLVL.

By share, this clonotype counts as hyperexpanded (1% or more). This chain joins TRBV4-1 and TRBJ1-4; perhaps TRBD1 as D (5 bases). CDR3 length equals 15 residues. Per the germline V gene, CDR1 is MGHRA and CDR2 is YSYEKL. With 1 base removed from V and 8 bases from J, the gap between germline ends came to 14 bases. This CDR3 reads CASSQGRDPTEKLFF. The CDR3 nucleotides read TGCGCCAGCAGCCAAGGCCGGGACCCCACCGAAAAACTGTTTTTT.

This clonotype is categorized as large. The gene calls are TRBV20-1 and TRBJ2-1; the D call may be TRBD1 or TRBD2 (5 bases each). Trimming removed 0 bases at V and 6 bases at J, with 18 bases between. CDR1 is DFQATT and CDR2 is SNEGSKA in the germline V gene (reference sequence). The CDR3 is 16 amino acids. The CDR3 is CSARDWGRGEGNEQFF. The CDR3 bases are TGCAGTGCTAGAGATTGGGGCCGGGGAGAGGGCAATGAGCAGTTCTTC.

V is TRBV7-9 and J is TRBJ2-1; 9 nucleotides align to TRBD2. V lost 1 base to trimming and J lost 2 bases; unmatched junction nucleotides: 3. Germline loops: CDR1 SEHNR, CDR2 FQNEAQ (reference sequence). CDR3 size: 16 residues. For the CDR3, the DNA is TGTGCCAGCAGCTTAGATGCGGGAGGGCCCTACAATGAGCAGTTCTTC. This translates into CASSLDAGGPYNEQFF.

This clonotype is classed as large. The gene calls are TRBV5-4 and TRBJ2-7, with D tentatively TRBD2 (6 bases). The CDR3 is 12 amino acids. Trimming took off 2 bases at V and 7 bases at J, with 10 bases between the two ends. Germline V gives CDR1 SGHNT, CDR2 YYREEE (reference sequence). The DNA of the CDR3 is TGTGCCAGCAGCTTCTCGGGGGTTGAGCAGTACTTC. The encoded protein is CASSFSGVEQYF.

This clonotype counts as large. The chain has TRBV15 and TRBJ2-6; 8 nucleotides match TRBD1. The J segment lost 0 bases and the V segment lost 7 bases, leaving 5 bases of the junction unmatched. Germline V lookup: CDR1 LNHNV, CDR2 YYDKDF (reference sequence). This CDR3 has 16 amino acids. The CDR3 coding sequence is TGTGCCACCACACAGGGGGAACCCTCTGGGGCCAACGTCCTGACTTTC. This translates into CATTQGEPSGANVLTF.

In regard to this clonotype: At one end, the junction sequence differs from germline, possibly due to a read error. V and J are TRBV30 and TRBJ2-2; 9 positions match TRBD1. Germline CDR1 GTSNPN, CDR2 SVGIG (reference sequence). The CDR3 has 16 residues. The CDR3 nucleotides are TGTGCCAGGAGTGCCCTAGGGACAGGGAGCACCGGGGAGCGGTTTTTT. Translation gives CARSALGTGSTGERFF.

In its sample, this clonotype ranks as medium-sized. Being one base from a much bigger clone, this may be a read error. The chain combines TRBV4-2 with TRBJ1-2; possible D gene TRBD1, 5 bases. The CDR3 totals 14 residues. Germline-derived CDR1 and CDR2 are LGHNA and YNFKEQ. Trimming took 4 bases from V and 12 from J, leaving 21 bases between them. CDR3 amino acids: CASSPSGTIGGDTF. CDR3 DNA sequence: TGTGCCAGCAGCCCTTCCGGGACCATCGGCGGCGACACCTTC.

This clonotype is deemed medium-sized. The CDR3, as DNA: TGTGCCAGCAGCCTCTCCCAAGGCTACGAGCAGTACTTC. It is translated as CASSLSQGYEQYF. J is TRBJ2-7 and V is TRBV7-2; D is uncertain. Germline CDR1 is SGHTA and CDR2 is FQGNSA. Trimming pared 5 bases from V and 3 bases from J, leaving 11 bases between. The length of the CDR3 is 13 residues.

As for this clonotype: This is likely a read error, given that the CDR3 carries no conserved phenylalanine or tryptophan at its end. This sequence joins TRBV29-1 and TRBJ1-6, with 8 bases matching TRBD1. CDR1 and CDR2 from the germline V gene are SQVTM and ANQGSEA. J was trimmed by 11 bases and V by 5 bases; bases with no gene match: 8. This CDR3 region has 13 residues. This CDR3 is CSVKLDRDAPLHL. Written as DNA, the CDR3 is TGCAGCGTTAAATTGGACAGGGATGCACCCCTCCACTTG.

This clonotype ranks as medium-sized. This chain links TRBV24-1 with TRBJ2-3, with TRBD2 matching over 12 bases. The CDR3 spans 17 residues. Germline V gene sequence: CDR1 KGHDR, CDR2 SFDVKD. V lost 4 bases to trimming and J lost 5 bases; unmatched junction nucleotides: 9. CDR3 in DNA: TGTGCCACCAGTGACCCCAGACTAGCGGGAGTCGAAGATACGCAGTATTTT. Its protein product is CATSDPRLAGVEDTQYF.

By sample fraction, this clonotype is large. Written as DNA, the CDR3 is TGCGCCAGCAGGAGAGGGACGGATTATGCAGATACGCAGTATTTT. Translation gives CASRRGTDYADTQYF. The chain joins TRBV5-1 to TRBJ2-3; D is perhaps TRBD1 or TRBD2 (5 bases each). This CDR3 has 15 amino acids. From germline, CDR1 is SGHRS and CDR2 YFSETQ. Between the trimmed V and J ends, which lost 5 bases and 4 bases, there was a span of 17 bases.

This clonotype is large. The V and J genes are TRBV11-2 and TRBJ1-4; no clear D gene. Per germline, CDR1 SGHAT and CDR2 FQNNGV. V lost 3 bases, J lost 8 bases, and 13 bases lay in between. This CDR3 contains 14 residues. The CDR3 here is CASSLPSGGEKLFF. The CDR3 coding sequence is TGTGCCAGCAGCTTGCCGTCAGGAGGGGAAAAACTGTTTTTT.

By sample fraction, this clonotype is large. The chain has TRBV25-1 and TRBJ2-7, with D perhaps TRBD2 (7 bases). The CDR3 length is 12 residues. Germline CDR1 is MGHDK and CDR2 is SYGVNS. Trimming shortened V by 2 bases and J by 11 bases, and 13 bases separated the two germline ends. The CDR3 reads CASSEGAGAKYF. CDR3 sequence (DNA): TGTGCCAGCAGTGAAGGGGCGGGGGCCAAGTACTTC.

By sample share, this clonotype is large. The CDR3 nucleotides are TGTGCCAGTAGTATGCAGGGCTTCAGGGCAGATACGCAGTATTTT. Its protein is CASSMQGFRADTQYF. This chain joins TRBV19 and TRBJ2-3, with D possibly matching TRBD1 (5 bases). There are 15 residues in the CDR3. The germline V gene encodes CDR1 LNHDA and CDR2 SQIVND (reference sequence). V was trimmed by 3 bases and J by 4 bases, leaving 14 bases between them.

By sample share, this clonotype is large. The chain carries TRBV4-1 and TRBJ1-1, with TRBD1 identical over 10 bases. CDR3 length equals 16 residues. Germline CDR1 is MGHRA and CDR2 is YSYEKL. Germline trimming cut 0 bases from V and 10 bases from J; bases unmatched to any gene: 11. Here the CDR3 reads CASSQDPPGQGRVAFF. The CDR3 coding sequence is TGCGCCAGCAGCCAAGACCCCCCGGGACAGGGGCGGGTAGCTTTCTTT.

The table lists this clonotype with a few counts. A read error may be the cause here, since a much bigger clone is one base away. V and J are TRBV14 and TRBJ1-4; D is uncertain. Trimming removed 3 bases from V and 7 bases from J, with 18 bases in between. Germline CDR1 SGHDN, CDR2 FVKESK. This CDR3 has 16 residues. The CDR3 DNA sequence: TGTGCCAGCAGCCATCGTGGAAGGGTGAGATCTGAAAAACTGTTTTTT. The encoded protein is CASSHRGRVRSEKLFF.

This clonotype is termed medium-sized. The chain recombines TRBV20-1 with TRBJ2-7; a weak D match, TRBD2 (6 bases). V lost 5 bases and J lost 0, with 11 bases in between. Germline V CDR1 and CDR2: DFQATT, SNEGSKA (reference sequence). The CDR3 runs to 13 residues. CDR3 in DNA: TGCAGTGCTGGGACTTCACCCTCCTACGAGCAGTACTTC. Translating gives CSAGTSPSYEQYF.

This clonotype is labeled medium-sized. A read error may be the cause here, since a much bigger clone is one base away. The V gene is TRBV20-1, the J gene TRBJ1-2; the match to TRBD1 covers 10 bases. Germline assignment: CDR1 DFQATT and CDR2 SNEGSKA (reference sequence). The CDR3 totals 17 residues. CDR3: CSARDPPDRGRVNGDTF. CDR3 coding DNA: TGCAGTGCTAGAGATCCCCCGGACAGGGGGAGAGTGAATGGCGACACCTTC.

In this sample, this clonotype is hyperexpanded. The V and J genes are TRBV7-3 and TRBJ2-1; 7 nucleotides align to TRBD2. The V and J ends lost 3 bases and 9 bases, in that order; junction bases with no gene match: 11. The CDR3 runs to 15 residues. Germline V gene data show CDR1 as SGHTA and CDR2 as FQGTGA. CDR3 nucleotide sequence: TGTGCCAGCAGCTTTACCCTTAGCGGGCAGGGTGAGCAGTTCTTC. Translation gives CASSFTLSGQGEQFF.

This clonotype is labeled large. The rearrangement links TRBV4-2 to TRBJ1-3, with TRBD1 matching over 9 bases. V lost 0 bases to trimming and J lost 4 bases; unmatched junction nucleotides: 4. The germline V gene has CDR1 LGHNA and CDR2 YNFKEQ. The CDR3 spans 16 residues. For the CDR3, the DNA is TGTGCCAGCAGCCAAGACGCAACAGGGGGCGGAAACACCATATATTTT. It is translated as CASSQDATGGGNTIYF.

By sample fraction, this clonotype is large (0.1 to 1%). This chain joins TRBV7-6 and TRBJ1-1; possibly TRBD1 for D (5 bases). Trimming pared 5 bases from V and 3 bases from J, leaving 16 bases between. This CDR3 is 15 amino acids long. Looked up from germline, CDR1 is SGHVS and CDR2 is FNYEAQ. The CDR3 region is CASSPSTGGDTEAFF. CDR3 nucleotide sequence: TGTGCCAGCAGCCCGTCGACGGGGGGGGACACTGAAGCTTTCTTT.

This clonotype is large (0.1 to 1%). J is TRBJ2-5 and V is TRBV20-1, with D unresolved. With 3 bases removed from V and 4 bases from J, the gap between germline ends came to 6 bases. CDR1 and CDR2 from the germline V gene are DFQATT and SNEGSKA (reference sequence). This CDR3 is 11 amino acids long. CDR3 residues: CSASDGETQYF. The DNA of the CDR3 is TGCAGTGCTAGTGATGGAGAGACCCAGTACTTC.